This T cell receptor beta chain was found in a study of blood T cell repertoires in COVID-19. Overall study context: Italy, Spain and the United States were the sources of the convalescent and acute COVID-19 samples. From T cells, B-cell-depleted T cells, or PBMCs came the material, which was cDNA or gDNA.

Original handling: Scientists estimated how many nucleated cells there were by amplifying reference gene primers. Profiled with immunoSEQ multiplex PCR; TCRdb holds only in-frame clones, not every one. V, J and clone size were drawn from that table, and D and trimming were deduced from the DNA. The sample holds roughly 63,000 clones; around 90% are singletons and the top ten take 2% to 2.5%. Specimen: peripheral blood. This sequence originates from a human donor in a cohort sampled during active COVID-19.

The CDR3 sequence is CASTTGTGVPSEAFF. The DNA for the CDR3 is TGTGCCAGCACCACCGGGACAGGAGTTCCGTCTGAAGCTTTCTTT. The chain carries TRBV6-6 and TRBJ1-1, with 8 bases matching TRBD1. V shed 7 bases and J 6 bases; nucleotides not matched to a gene: 13. The CDR3 has 15 residues. Germline CDR1 MNHNY, CDR2 SVGAGI (reference sequence).